These 7 T cell receptor beta chains came from one sample sequenced in a study of blood T cell repertoires in COVID-19. TCRdb's copy holds only in-frame clones and misses some; the assay was immunoSEQ multiplex PCR. The table lists a few hundred thousand clones, roughly 84% of them singletons. The specimen sequenced was peripheral blood. These receptors were collected from a woman aged 18-29 years with acute or convalescent COVID-19.

This sequence joins TRBV7-2 and TRBJ1-3, with 8 positions matching TRBD1. The V segment lost 1 base and the J segment 3 bases; nucleotides outside the gene matches: 5. CDR3 length equals 16 residues. The germline V gene has CDR1 SGHTA and CDR2 FQGNSA. CDR3 sequence reads: CASSLGPGGFGNTIYF. The CDR3 nucleotides read TGTGCCAGCAGCTTAGGTCCAGGGGGCTTTGGAAACACCATATATTTT.

The chain carries TRBV27 and TRBJ1-6; 9 bases are a match to TRBD1. The J segment lost 8 bases and the V segment lost 5 bases, leaving 7 bases of the junction unmatched. The CDR3 is 15 amino acids. The germline gives CDR1 MNHEY, CDR2 SMNVEV (reference sequence). CDR3 sequence: CASSPGTGRDSPLHF. The CDR3 DNA reads TGTGCCAGCAGTCCCGGGACAGGGCGAGATTCACCCCTCCACTTT.

This clone was found a few times. The gene calls are TRBV11-3 and TRBJ2-1, with TRBD2 identical over 7 bases. Germline lookup yields CDR1 SGHNT and CDR2 YENEEA. V was pared by 5 bases and J by 5 bases, with 6 bases of the junction left unmatched. The CDR3 runs to 14 residues. CDR3 region: CASSRPGGNNEQFF. The CDR3 nucleotides read TGTGCCAGCAGCCGGCCGGGAGGAAACAATGAGCAGTTCTTC.

The J gene is TRBJ1-2, the V gene TRBV4-3; 8 bases map to TRBD1. The germline V gene has CDR1 LGHNA and CDR2 YSLEER. This CDR3 is built from 14 residues. V trimming: 0 bases; J trimming: 3 bases; junction bases outside the gene matches: 0. DNA for the CDR3: TGCGCCAGCAGCCAAGAGACAGGGGACTATGGCTACACCTTC. It encodes CASSQETGDYGYTF.

The rearrangement uses TRBV2 and TRBJ2-2; the match to TRBD1 covers 10 bases. This CDR3 contains 13 residues. The germline V gene encodes CDR1 SNHLY and CDR2 FYNNEI. After removal of 10 bases from V and 6 bases from J, the junction contained 5 bases not matched to a gene. The CDR3 nucleotides are TGTGCCACCGGACAGGGGGTTTCCGGGGAGCTGTTTTTT. It is translated as CATGQGVSGELFF.

The CDR3 is CASSLQGGNTGELFF. The CDR3 coding sequence is TGTGCCAGCAGCTTACAGGGGGGCAACACCGGGGAGCTGTTTTTT. The V call is TRBV7-3, the J call TRBJ2-2, with D tentatively TRBD1 (7 bases). CDR3 length: 15 amino acids. V was cut by 2 bases and J by 2 bases, with 9 bases left in between. The germline V gene encodes CDR1 SGHTA and CDR2 FQGTGA.

This chain links TRBV6-2 or TRBV6-3 with TRBJ2-1, with D tentatively TRBD1 (5 bases). There are 12 residues in the CDR3. Germline lookup yields CDR1 MNHEY and CDR2 SVGEGT. The ends were cut back, 2 bases at V and 10 bases at J, with 9 bases in the middle. The CDR3 region is CASSYLTAEQFF. CDR3 coding DNA: TGTGCCAGCAGTTACCTGACAGCAGAGCAGTTCTTC.